This T cell receptor beta chain derives from a study of CD8 T cells in ankylosing spondylitis. Overall study results and limits: In ankylosing spondylitis patients, matched synovial fluid reportedly showed significant enrichment of disease-linked clones. What appeared characteristic of ankylosing spondylitis blood was a TCR beta motif of eight highly homologous variants.

The TCR beta libraries were generated through quantitative 5'-RACE incorporating molecular barcodes. TCRdb redid the calling of the 5' RACE reads with MiXCR, one entry per CDR3 protein. The sample records under 850,000 distinct CDR3 sequences, around 20% being singletons. CDR1 is SEHNR and CDR2 is FQNEAQ in the germline V gene (reference sequence). Deletions cut 10 bases from V and 1 base from J, with 20 bases between. This CDR3 region has 16 residues. This clonotype has just a few counts. Its antigen is unknown. The gene calls are TRBV7-9 and TRBJ1-5, with D possibly being TRBD1 (5 bases). What was sequenced was blood, either unsorted or a sorted T cell fraction (not recorded which). This TCR was recovered from a male donor with ankylosing spondylitis. DNA for the CDR3: TGTGCCACCCCACCCCCGGGGGGGGAAAGCAATCAGCCCCAGCATTTT. It codes for CATPPPGGESNQPQHF.